The source of this T cell receptor beta chain is a study of blood T cell repertoires in COVID-19. Study in general: Acute-phase and convalescent COVID-19 samples originated in the United States, Italy and Spain.

This CDR3 spans 17 amino acids. Trimming cost V 7 bases and J 2 bases, with 22 bases left between them. Germline values: CDR1 MDHEN, CDR2 SYDVKM. In the authors' methods: Estimation of nucleated cell counts was performed using reference gene primer amplification. Method: immunoSEQ multiplex PCR; TCRdb's copy keeps in-frame clones and lacks some. That table is the source of V, J and clone size, and D and trimming were worked out from the DNA. The table has about 240,000 clones, about 80% seen once. This receptor was obtained from an elderly woman with acute or convalescent COVID-19. The genes are TRBV28 and TRBJ2-3, with TRBD1 as a possible D gene (6 bases). Sequencing was carried out using peripheral blood. As DNA, the CDR3 is TGTGCCAGCATACCTTCAGTCGGACAGACAATCACAGATACGCAGTATTTT. Its translation: CASIPSVGQTITDTQYF.